Described below is a single T cell receptor (beta chain) sequence and its context. These data are taken from a study of T cells in Graves' hyperthyroidism and ophthalmopathy. Germline V lookup: CDR1 SGHTA, CDR2 FQGTGA. The CDR3 loop spans 15 amino acids. The trim removed 7 bases at V and 9 bases at J, leaving 14 bases unmatched. TCR beta CDR3 sequences were amplified from RNA transcripts. During a first-round RT-PCR of the TCR CDR3, the HTBI primer set was used. TCRdb reprocessed the multiplex PCR reads with MiXCR, giving one entry per CDR3 protein. The sample carries approximately 620,000 distinct CDR3 sequences, more than 11% recorded once.

The TCR comes from a woman in her 30s with Graves' hyperthyroidism that later progressed to Graves' ophthalmopathy. Sequencing was performed on blood. The chain uses TRBV7-3 and TRBJ1-5; 8 positions agree with TRBD1. The CDR3 sequence is CASTPLGTGPWPQHF. The CDR3 DNA reads as TGTGCCAGCACCCCTCTAGGGACAGGCCCATGGCCCCAGCATTTT.